Shown below are 2 T cell receptor beta chains from a single sample sequenced in a study of shared clonotypes between healthy human individuals (TCRdb year 2020). The library was obtained by the immunoSEQ multiplex PCR assay. TCRdb re-hosts the immuneACCESS table, in-frame sequences only. Its copies lack some clones; in the studies checked, an unresolved V gene accounts for under half of them, and the cause for the rest is not known. A total of 2,500,000 or so clones appear in this sample, 90% to 95% of them only once. The biggest ten clones account for around 0.37% of the sample. Sequences were obtained from naive CD4+ T cells from PBMCs. The cell subset or site label of this sample denotes: CD45RA+ positively selected. These receptors originate from a young man in good health. Some clones in this sample may be carry-over from other donors' samples.

The rearrangement joins TRBV19 to TRBJ2-5, with 9 bases that match TRBD1. V was clipped by 6 bases and J by 5 bases; unmatched bases: 13. This CDR3 has 16 residues. Germline CDR1 and CDR2: LNHDA and SQIVND (reference sequence). The CDR3: CASSLRTGQGLETQYF. The CDR3 DNA reads TGTGCCAGTAGCCTCCGAACCGGACAGGGGCTGGAGACCCAGTACTTC. The whole variable domain, remainder taken from reference TRBV19 and TRBJ2-5, is DGGITQSPKYLFRKEGQNVTLSCEQNLNHDAMYWYRQDPGQGLRLIYYSQIVNDFQKGDIAEGYSVSREKKESFPLTVTSAQKNPTAFYLCASSLRTGQGLETQYFGPGTRLLVL.

The CDR3 sequence: CASSYHQQGAGGYTF. The CDR3 DNA reads as TGTGCCAGCAGTTACCATCAACAGGGGGCTGGGGGCTACACCTTC. The chain recombines TRBV6-5 with TRBJ1-2, with 9 bases aligning to TRBD1. Losses at the gene ends were 2 bases for V and 8 bases for J; bases not matched to a gene: 9. The germline CDR1 and CDR2 sequences are MNHEY and SVGAGI. This CDR3 spans 15 amino acids.